These 7 T cell receptor beta chains were sequenced from one sample in a study of graft-versus-host responses after intestinal transplantation. Profiled with immunoSEQ multiplex PCR; TCRdb holds only in-frame clones, not every one. The sample contains some 90,000 clones, approximately 82% of which appear only once. Antigens for these TCRs are unknown. The specimen was unstimulated CD4+ T cells sorted from spleen or lymph node cells, collected before intestinal transplant. The receptors were gathered from a human donor who received an intestinal transplant.

The genes are TRBV11-1 and TRBJ1-2, with 7 bases fitting TRBD1. This CDR3 is built from 14 residues. The germline V gene has CDR1 SGHAT and CDR2 FQDESV (reference sequence). V gave up 5 bases and J gave up 0 bases; unmatched junction bases: 3. In nucleotides, the CDR3 is TGTGCCAGCAGCCCGACAGGGACTAACTATGGCTACACCTTC. As protein: CASSPTGTNYGYTF.

This clone was detected a few times. V usage is TRBV6-1 and J usage is TRBJ2-5; D may be TRBD1 (6 bases). V lost 2 bases, J lost 1 base, and 11 bases lay in between. The CDR3 is 15 residues long. Germline loops: CDR1 MNHNS, CDR2 SASEGT. As DNA, the CDR3 is TGTGCCAGCAGTGAAACCAGGGGACCCCAAGAGACCCAGTACTTC. Protein product: CASSETRGPQETQYF.

This rearrangement joins TRBV30 to TRBJ1-1, with no clear D. This CDR3 is 12 amino acids long. CDR1 GTSNPN and CDR2 SVGIG come from the germline V gene (reference sequence). Between the trimmed V and J ends, which lost 1 base and 11 bases, there was a span of 14 bases. The CDR3 reads CAWSEGATGAFF. Written as DNA, the CDR3 is TGTGCCTGGAGTGAGGGAGCCACTGGGGCTTTCTTT.

V and J are TRBV28 and TRBJ2-7; TRBD1 matches 7 bases. Germline loops: CDR1 MDHEN, CDR2 SYDVKM. J gave up 9 bases and V 6 bases, and 14 bases lay outside the gene matches. The CDR3 is 14 residues long. CDR3 residues: CASSLGDSFWLQYF. The CDR3, as DNA: TGTGCCAGCAGCCTGGGGGACAGCTTTTGGTTGCAGTACTTC.

This clone was counted only a few times. V usage is TRBV18 and J usage is TRBJ2-7; the match to TRBD1 covers 7 bases. CDR1 and CDR2 from the germline V gene are KGHSH and LQKENI. Trimming cost V 6 bases and J 4 bases; bases outside gene matches: 9. This CDR3 region has 14 residues. DNA for the CDR3: TGTGCCAGCTCCCGGGATGGCAGGGGGTACGAGCAGTACTTC. Its translation: CASSRDGRGYEQYF.

The chain employs TRBV2 and TRBJ2-1, with 9 bases aligning to TRBD2. J lost 6 bases, V lost 2 bases, and 5 bases had no gene match. In germline, CDR1 is SNHLY, CDR2 FYNNEI. The CDR3 has 15 amino acids. The CDR3 protein is CASSEIGGGGNEQFF. Written as DNA, the CDR3 is TGTGCCAGCAGTGAAATAGGCGGGGGGGGCAATGAGCAGTTCTTC.

J is TRBJ2-5 and V is TRBV5-1; 8 nucleotides line up with TRBD1. The germline gives CDR1 SGHRS, CDR2 YFSETQ. The trim removed 1 base at V and 11 bases at J, leaving 10 bases unmatched. CDR3 length: 14 residues. The CDR3 protein is CASSLSQGGREQYF. Written as DNA, the CDR3 is TGCGCCAGCAGCTTGTCACAGGGGGGTCGTGAGCAGTACTTC. Supplemented by reference TRBV5-1 and TRBJ2-5, the full variable domain reads KAGVTQTPRYLIKTRGQQVTLSCSPISGHRSVSWYQQTPGQGLQFLFEYFSETQRNKGNFPGRFSGRQFSNSRSEMNVSTLELGDSALYLCASSLSQGGREQYFGPGTRLLVL.